These 8 T cell receptor beta chains came from one sample sequenced in a study of cytomegalovirus exposure and HLA in healthy donors. The PCR was carried out with 60 Vbeta primers and 13 Jbeta primers. TCRdb keeps only in-frame clones here, not all; method: immunoSEQ multiplex PCR. The sample holds about 77,000 clones, around 82% seen once. The sequencing input was PBMCs. These receptor sequences come from a man in his forties in good health and CMV-seronegative.

The V call is TRBV29-1, the J call TRBJ1-4; TRBD1 aligns across 9 bases. The CDR3 loop spans 13 amino acids. V lost 5 bases, J lost 6 bases, and 4 bases stayed unmatched. CDR1 and CDR2 (germline): SQVTM, ANQGSEA. CDR3 loop: CSVRQGVYEKLFF. In DNA, the CDR3 is TGCAGCGTTCGACAGGGGGTGTATGAAAAACTGTTTTTT.

The rearrangement uses TRBV30 and TRBJ1-5, with a weak D call TRBD1 (5 bases). V was shortened by 3 bases and J by 5 bases, with 11 bases between the two germline ends. Germline V CDR1 and CDR2: GTSNPN, SVGIG (reference sequence). The CDR3 sequence is 13 residues long. The CDR3 is CAWSWTPYQPQHF. The DNA of the CDR3 is TGTGCCTGGAGCTGGACACCTTATCAGCCCCAGCATTTT.

This chain connects TRBV5-4 to TRBJ1-1; 10 nucleotides align to TRBD1. The J segment lost 4 bases and the V segment lost 2 bases, leaving 8 bases of the junction unmatched. In germline, CDR1 is SGHNT, CDR2 YYREEE (reference sequence). The CDR3 sequence is 16 residues long. CDR3 DNA sequence: TGTGCCAGCAGCTTTAGCGCCCGGGACAGGGGCACTGAAGCTTTCTTT. Protein product: CASSFSARDRGTEAFF.

This sequence joins TRBV5-1 and TRBJ2-6; 7 nucleotides agree with TRBD2. CDR3 size: 16 residues. Germline V gene sequence: CDR1 SGHRS, CDR2 YFSETQ. Unmatched junction bases numbered 4, after V lost 4 bases and J lost 0 bases. As DNA, the CDR3 is TGCGCCAGCAGCCCCGGGAGGAACTCTGGGGCCAACGTCCTGACTTTC. Translation gives CASSPGRNSGANVLTF.

V is TRBV5-1 and J is TRBJ2-7, with D perhaps matching TRBD2 (6 bases). The germline V gene has CDR1 SGHRS and CDR2 YFSETQ. The CDR3 has 14 amino acids. V lost 3 bases and J lost 0, with 10 bases in between. CDR3: CASSSGVGSYEQYF. CDR3 DNA: TGCGCCAGCAGCTCGGGGGTGGGCTCCTACGAGCAGTACTTC.

On this clone itself: One base away lies a much larger clone, so this may be a sequencing read error. The chain uses TRBV7-9 and TRBJ2-5, with 7 bases lining up with TRBD1. The DNA end favors TRBJ2-7, so the J call may be wrong. The germline V gene has CDR1 SEHNR and CDR2 FQNEAQ (reference sequence). The CDR3 sequence is 14 residues long. The CDR3 DNA sequence: TGTTCCAGCAGCCCTGGGACAGTCTCCTACGAGCAGTACTTC. This codes for CSSSPGTVSYEQYF.

This chain connects TRBV2 to TRBJ2-2, with 9 bases fitting TRBD1. The CDR3 totals 15 residues. Germline V CDR1 and CDR2: SNHLY, FYNNEI. Trimming at V came to 7 bases and at J to 4 bases, leaving 7 bases not matched to a gene. The CDR3: CASTPGQGSTGELFF. The CDR3 bases are TGTGCCAGCACTCCGGGACAGGGTAGCACCGGGGAGCTGTTTTTT.

V gene TRBV10-3 combines with J gene TRBJ1-1; TRBD1 matches at 7 bases. With V trimmed by 7 bases and J by 0 bases, 8 bases remained unmatched. This CDR3 is 15 amino acids long. From germline, CDR1 is ENHRY and CDR2 SYGVKD. This CDR3 reads CAITARTGLNTEAFF. CDR3 nucleotide sequence: TGTGCCATCACCGCGAGGACAGGTCTGAACACTGAAGCTTTCTTT.